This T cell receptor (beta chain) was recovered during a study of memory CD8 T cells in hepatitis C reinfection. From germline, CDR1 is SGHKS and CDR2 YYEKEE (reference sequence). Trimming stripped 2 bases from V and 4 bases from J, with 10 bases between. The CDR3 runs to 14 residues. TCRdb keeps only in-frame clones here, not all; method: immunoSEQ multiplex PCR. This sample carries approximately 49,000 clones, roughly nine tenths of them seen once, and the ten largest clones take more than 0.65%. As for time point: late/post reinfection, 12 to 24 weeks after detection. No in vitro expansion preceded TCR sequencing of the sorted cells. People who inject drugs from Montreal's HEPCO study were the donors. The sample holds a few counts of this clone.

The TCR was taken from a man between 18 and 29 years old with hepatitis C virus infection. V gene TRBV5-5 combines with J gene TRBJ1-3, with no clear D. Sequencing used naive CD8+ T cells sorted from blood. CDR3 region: CASSLSSSGNTIYF. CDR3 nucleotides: TGTGCCAGCAGCTTATCCAGTTCGGGAAACACCATATATTTT.